A single sample is the source of the 12 T cell receptor beta chains below, sequenced in a study of identical twins. TCRdb used MiXCR to reprocess the 5' RACE reads, holding one entry per CDR3 protein. The sample lists roughly 280,000 distinct CDR3 sequences, roughly 8.6% occurring once. A further study also used this sample, focusing on yellow fever vaccine responses in identical twins.

The sample was CD8+ T cells sorted from blood. The receptors come from a woman between 18 and 30 years old in good health.

The chain joins TRBV27 to TRBJ2-7; maybe TRBD2 (5 bases). The germline V gene encodes CDR1 MNHEY and CDR2 SMNVEV (reference sequence). The CDR3 totals 13 residues. The V gene lost 2 bases and the J gene lost 9 bases, with 14 bases spanning the gap. This chain's CDR3 is CASSLPASGWQYF. In DNA form, the CDR3 reads TGTGCCAGCAGTTTACCGGCCTCGGGATGGCAGTACTTC.

This clonotype turned up a few times. The chain has TRBV11-2 and TRBJ2-7; D is unclear. CDR1 is SGHAT and CDR2 is FQNNGV in the germline V gene. V lost 6 bases, J lost 1 base, and 13 bases lay in between. CDR3 size: 14 residues. CDR3: CASRGTQISYEQYF. CDR3 DNA sequence: TGTGCCAGCAGGGGTACTCAGATTTCCTACGAGCAGTACTTC. Using reference TRBV11-2 and TRBJ2-7 for the parts outside the CDR3, the full variable domain is EAGVAQSPRYKIIEKRQSVAFWCNPISGHATLYWYQQILGQGPKLLIQFQNNGVVDDSQLPKDRFSAERLKGVDSTLKIQPAKLEDSAVYLCASRGTQISYEQYFGPGTRLTVT.

This clonotype was counted at least ten times. The chain recombines TRBV6-2 or TRBV6-3 with TRBJ2-1; TRBD1 or TRBD2 may be the D gene (5 bases each). Germline V gene lookup returns CDR1 MNHEY and CDR2 SVGEGT. Deletions cut 6 bases from V and 3 bases from J, with 12 bases between. This CDR3 has 14 amino acids. CDR3 sequence: CASRTPGRYNEQFF. In DNA, the CDR3 is TGTGCCAGCAGGACACCGGGACGCTACAATGAGCAGTTCTTC.

This clonotype has at least ten counts. The genes are TRBV29-1 and TRBJ2-1; no definite D call. The germline V and J ends were trimmed by 2 bases and 4 bases, with 18 bases remaining between them. The CDR3 has 16 residues. Germline V gives CDR1 SQVTM, CDR2 ANQGSEA. In DNA form, the CDR3 reads TGCAGCGTTGAACGCGGAGATGGACCCTATTACAATGAGCAGTTCTTC. Amino acid sequence: CSVERGDGPYYNEQFF.

The genes are TRBV20-1 and TRBJ2-7, with D possibly TRBD2 on 5 matching bases. The CDR3 totals 15 residues. In germline, CDR1 is DFQATT, CDR2 SNEGSKA (reference sequence). V was trimmed by 2 bases and J by 1 base, leaving 15 bases between them. The CDR3 nucleotides read TGCAGTGCTAGATTCAGGACTGCCGGATCCTACGAGCAGTACTTC. This gives the protein CSARFRTAGSYEQYF.

The chain uses TRBV21-1 and TRBJ2-1; TRBD2 is taken as the D call from the table, unchecked against the DNA. TRBV21-1 is reported as a pseudogene. The CDR3 sequence is 22 residues long. CDR3 in DNA: TGTGCCAGCAGCAGTCCGGGACTAGCGGGAGGAGGGCCTTGGGGCTCCTACAATGAGCAGTTCTTC. Its protein is CASSSPGLAGGGPWGSYNEQFF.

This clonotype was seen only a few times. J is TRBJ2-3 and V is TRBV11-2; TRBD2 aligns across 10 bases. This CDR3 contains 20 residues. Losses at the gene ends were 5 bases for V and 1 base for J; bases not matched to a gene: 18. Germline CDR1 is SGHAT and CDR2 is FQNNGV. The CDR3 DNA reads as TGTGCCAGCAGCCGGAGCGGGAGGGCCCATCCGAAGCTAGGCACAGATACGCAGTATTTT. Amino acids: CASSRSGRAHPKLGTDTQYF.

This clonotype has more than one count but fewer than ten. V usage is TRBV3-1 and J usage is TRBJ2-5; D is perhaps TRBD2 (6 bases). V dropped 3 bases and J dropped 1 base, with 12 bases sitting between them. The germline V gene has CDR1 LGHDT and CDR2 YNNKEL (reference sequence). The CDR3 has 15 residues. The CDR3 sequence is CASSHLREFQETQYF. In nucleotides, the CDR3 is TGTGCCAGCAGCCACCTCCGGGAGTTCCAAGAGACCCAGTACTTC.

The chain carries TRBV3-1 and TRBJ2-3; 9 positions agree with TRBD2. The CDR3 runs 16 residues. After removal of 3 bases from V and 7 bases from J, the junction contained 11 bases not matched to a gene. In germline, CDR1 is LGHDT, CDR2 YNNKEL (reference sequence). This CDR3 is CASSHRREGVRYTQYF. As DNA, the CDR3 is TGTGCCAGCAGCCACCGGCGGGAGGGGGTGAGGTATACGCAGTATTTT.

This clonotype was detected a few times. The V call is TRBV27, the J call TRBJ2-7; unclear D gene. V was shortened by 2 bases and J by 4 bases, with 12 bases between the two germline ends. Germline CDR1 reads MNHEY; CDR2 reads SMNVEV (reference sequence). The CDR3 loop spans 14 amino acids. The CDR3 DNA is TGTGCCAGCAGTTTAGGGTCTAGTTGGTACGAGCAGTACTTC. Its protein product is CASSLGSSWYEQYF.

This clonotype was detected only a few times. The chain joins TRBV20-1 to TRBJ2-1; the D is unclear. CDR3 size: 16 residues. Germline-derived CDR1 and CDR2 are DFQATT and SNEGSKA (reference sequence). V lost 1 base, J lost 3 bases, and 16 bases lay in between. CDR3 sequence: CSARVIGSGYYNEQFF. CDR3 sequence (DNA): TGCAGTGCTAGAGTTATAGGATCAGGTTACTACAATGAGCAGTTCTTC.

The chain employs TRBV6-5 and TRBJ2-1, with TRBD2 matching over 10 bases. The CDR3 consists of 15 residues. The germline CDR1 and CDR2 sequences are MNHEY and SVGAGI. V was clipped by 2 bases and J by 6 bases; unmatched bases: 4. The CDR3 spells CASSYVAGGTNEQFF. Written as DNA, the CDR3 is TGTGCCAGCAGTTACGTAGCGGGAGGAACCAATGAGCAGTTCTTC.